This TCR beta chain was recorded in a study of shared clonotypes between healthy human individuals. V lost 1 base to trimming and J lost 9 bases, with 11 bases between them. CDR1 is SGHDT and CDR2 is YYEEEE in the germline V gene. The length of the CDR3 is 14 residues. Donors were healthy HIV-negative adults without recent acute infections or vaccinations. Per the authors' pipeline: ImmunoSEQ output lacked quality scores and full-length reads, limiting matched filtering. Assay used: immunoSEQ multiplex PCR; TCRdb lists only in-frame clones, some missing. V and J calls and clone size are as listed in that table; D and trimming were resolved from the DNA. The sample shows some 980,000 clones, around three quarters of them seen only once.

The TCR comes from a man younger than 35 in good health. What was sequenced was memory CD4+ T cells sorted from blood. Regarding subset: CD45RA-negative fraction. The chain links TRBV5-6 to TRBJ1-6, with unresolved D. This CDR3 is CASSLIPDGSPLHF. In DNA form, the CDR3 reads TGTGCCAGCAGCTTGATACCGGACGGTTCACCCCTCCACTTT.